A selection of T cell receptor beta chains follows, all from one sample in a study of shared clonotypes between healthy human individuals. TCRdb's table, derived via immunoSEQ multiplex PCR, lists solely in-frame clones and lacks some. The data show a few million clones, 93% seen once. The sequencing input was naive CD4+ T cells from PBMCs. The receptors stem from a man between 18 and 35 years old in good health. Some clones in this sample may be carry-over from other donors' samples. Each CDR3 is given with its conserved first and last residue. The D gene is left open where the match is weak. Clone sizes are given selectively: once, few, many, or a class where the clone is expanded.

TRBV28	once	TRBD1	TRBJ1-1	TGTGCCAGCAGTTTAAACGGGGGCGCGAGGGGGCCCGATGAAGCTTTCTTT	CASSLNGGARGPDEAFF
TRBV5-1	-	TRBD2	TRBJ2-3	TGCGCCAGCAGCCCCGTAGCGGGTTCAGATACGCAGTATTTT	CASSPVAGSDTQYF
TRBV2	-	TRBD1	TRBJ2-7	TGTGCCAGCAGCCGACAGGGTGCCTACGAGCAGTACTTC	CASSRQGAYEQYF
TRBV29-1	-	-	TRBJ1-2	TGCAGCGCCCTCCTCGGGGGGGCTTTAGGCTACACCTTC	CSALLGGALGYTF
TRBV5-6	-	-	TRBJ2-1	TGTGCCAGCAGCTTGAGTCCTAGCGATTATTACAATGAGCAGTTCTTC	CASSLSPSDYYNEQFF
TRBV28	-	-	TRBJ2-1	TGTGCCAGCAGTTGGGACCACTCCCGCACGAATGAGCAGTTCTTC	CASSWDHSRTNEQFF
TRBV7-2	-	-	TRBJ1-5	TGTGCCAGCAGCTTCCCCACGGGAGGAGGGGCTAATCAGCCCCAGCATTTT	CASSFPTGGGANQPQHF
TRBV5-1	-	-	TRBJ2-1	TGCGCCAGCACCGTCCGGAGTTTGGGAGTTAGGAATGAGCAGTTCTTC	CASTVRSLGVRNEQFF
TRBV6-5	-	TRBD1	TRBJ2-7	TGTGCCAGCAGCGATCCGGGACAGGGGTCCTACGAGCAGTACTTC	CASSDPGQGSYEQYF
TRBV7-3	-	-	TRBJ2-3	TGTGCCAGCAGCTTTACGTCTAGCGCAGATACGCAGTATTTT	CASSFTSSADTQYF
TRBV27	-	-	TRBJ2-1	TGTGCCAGCAGCCAACCGGGACATATCAATGAGCAGTTCTTC	CASSQPGHINEQFF
TRBV7-8	-	-	TRBJ1-2	TGTGCCAGCAGCCCCCTCTCCGGGCAGAGAGACTATGGCTACACCTTC	CASSPLSGQRDYGYTF
TRBV7-3	-	TRBD1	TRBJ2-7	TGTGCCAGCAGCTTGACAGGGGGACCTCCCTACGAGCAGTACTTC	CASSLTGGPPYEQYF
TRBV18	-	-	TRBJ2-2	TGTGCCAGCTCACCCGTAGCGCCCACCGGGGAGCTGTTTTTT	CASSPVAPTGELFF
TRBV6-6	-	TRBD2	TRBJ2-2	TGTGCCAGCTACCTAGCGGGGGCGGGCGGGGAGCTGTTTTTT	CASYLAGAGGELFF
TRBV29-1	-	TRBD2	TRBJ2-2	TGCAGCGTTGAACTAGCGGGAGCCACCGGGGAGCTGTTTTTT	CSVELAGATGELFF
TRBV7-2	-	-	TRBJ1-2	TGTGCCAGCAGCCCCGACCCAAGGGCGAAGTATGGCTACACCTTC	CASSPDPRAKYGYTF
TRBV5-1	-	TRBD1	TRBJ1-4	TGCGCCAGCACTCCAGGACAGGGGACGGTGGATGAAAAACTGTTTTTT	CASTPGQGTVDEKLFF
TRBV7-8	-	-	TRBJ1-1	TGTGCCAGCAGCCCCCGGGGCCAATACACTGAAGCTTTCTTT	CASSPRGQYTEAFF
TRBV11-2	once	-	TRBJ2-5	TGTGCCAGCAGCTACTCGGGGGCCCCTCAAGAGACCCAGTACTTC	CASSYSGAPQETQYF
TRBV29-1	-	TRBD1	TRBJ1-1	TGCAGCGTGGGGACAGGTAACCTGAACACTGAAGCTTTCTTT	CSVGTGNLNTEAFF
TRBV29-1	-	-	TRBJ2-5	TGCAGCGTTGTGGGGGCCCGCGGGGAAGGAGAGACCCAGTACTTC	CSVVGARGEGETQYF
TRBV11-2	once	TRBD2	TRBJ2-1	TGTGCCAGCAGCTTTTATGGGACTAGCGGGAGGGAGTTTAACAATGAGCAGTTCTTC	CASSFYGTSGREFNNEQFF
TRBV27	-	-	TRBJ1-2	TGTGCCAGCAGTCCGCACAGCCCACCTAACTATGGCTACACCTTC	CASSPHSPPNYGYTF
TRBV18	-	-	TRBJ2-5	TGTGCCAGCTCACCGCGGACTACCCCCGAGACCCAGTACTTC	CASSPRTTPETQYF
TRBV5-1	-	TRBD2	TRBJ2-5	TGCGCCAGCAGCTTGGGTCGGAGCGGGAGCGATGAGACCCAGTACTTC	CASSLGRSGSDETQYF
TRBV11-2	-	-	TRBJ2-5	TGTGCCAGCAGCTTAGGGGCAGGGACGAAGACCCAGTACTTC	CASSLGAGTKTQYF
TRBV4-1	once	TRBD2	TRBJ2-1	TGCGCCAGCAGCCTCCCACTAGCGGCACCCTACAATGAGCAGTTCTTC	CASSLPLAAPYNEQFF
TRBV7-9	-	-	TRBJ1-3	TGTGCCAGCAGCGGTGGGGTATTGGACTCTGGAAACACCATATATTTT	CASSGGVLDSGNTIYF
TRBV5-4	-	-	TRBJ1-2	TGTGCCAGCAGCCCAGTCCCCAACTATGGCTACACCTTC	CASSPVPNYGYTF
TRBV9	-	-	TRBJ2-3	TGTGCCAGCAGCTTGGTTCAGGGGTCAAGCACAGATACGCAGTATTTT	CASSLVQGSSTDTQYF
TRBV5-1	-	-	TRBJ2-5	TGCGCCAGCAGCTTGGACCCTTCTCAAGAGACCCAGTACTTC	CASSLDPSQETQYF
TRBV19	-	TRBD1	TRBJ1-4	TGTGCCAGTACCCCGACAGGGGGACCGATGCAAACTAATGAAAAACTGTTTTTT	CASTPTGGPMQTNEKLFF
TRBV5-4	-	-	TRBJ1-2	TGTGCCAGCAGCTTGGCCGCCAGTCCCTGGGGCTACACCTTC	CASSLAASPWGYTF
TRBV12-1	once	-	TRBJ2-4	TGTGCCAGCAGCTCCGCACGTGGACGACTAGCCAAAAACATTCAGTACTTC	CASSSARGRLAKNIQYF
TRBV5-1	-	-	TRBJ1-1	TGCGCCAGCAGCTTGGCCTCATCGGGGGGATTGAACACTGAAGCTTTCTTT	CASSLASSGGLNTEAFF
TRBV7-2	-	-	TRBJ2-7	TGTGCCAGCAGCTTAGCCAGGGACTCCGGATCAAACGAGCAGTACTTC	CASSLARDSGSNEQYF